These 7 T cell receptor beta chains were all obtained from the same sample, sequenced in a study of response to subunit inactivated influenza vaccine. One entry per CDR3 protein, called by TCRdb with MiXCR from the RT-PCR reads. The sample shows 600,000 to 700,000 distinct CDR3 sequences, around 15% of them seen only once. The specimen was PBMCs from blood, collected around 14 days before vaccination. The receptors originated from a man in his forties or fifties who received an inactivated influenza vaccine.

This chain uses TRBV5-1 with TRBJ1-1; possible D gene TRBD1, 5 bases. This CDR3 is 17 amino acids long. The V end lost 3 bases, the J end lost 0 bases, and 18 bases lay between the germline ends. Germline V gene data show CDR1 as SGHRS and CDR2 as YFSETQ. For the CDR3, the DNA is TGCGCCAGCAGCTCCTTGGACCCGGCAGGGTTGAACACTGAAGCTTTCTTT. Its translation: CASSSLDPAGLNTEAFF. Combining the CDR3 with reference TRBV5-1 and TRBJ1-1 gives the whole variable domain KAGVTQTPRYLIKTRGQQVTLSCSPISGHRSVSWYQQTPGQGLQFLFEYFSETQRNKGNFPGRFSGRQFSNSRSEMNVSTLELGDSALYLCASSSLDPAGLNTEAFFGQGTRLTVV.

The CDR3 sequence is CASSRGGDADTQYF. The CDR3 DNA reads as TGTGCCAGCAGCAGAGGAGGGGATGCAGATACGCAGTATTTT. The chain recombines TRBV5-5 with TRBJ2-3; a possible D gene is TRBD2 (6 bases). Germline assignment: CDR1 SGHKS and CDR2 YYEKEE (reference sequence). V was cut by 4 bases and J by 4 bases, with 13 bases left in between. The CDR3 runs to 14 residues. Variable domain in full (rest from reference TRBV5-5 and TRBJ2-3): DAGVTQSPTHLIKTRGQQVTLRCSPISGHKSVSWYQQVLGQGPQFIFQYYEKEERGRGNFPDRFSARQFPNYSSELNVNALLLGDSALYLCASSRGGDADTQYFGPGTRLTVL.

V is TRBV5-6 and J is TRBJ2-5; the D gene could be TRBD1 or TRBD2 (5 bases each). CDR3 size: 15 residues. Trimming shortened V by 4 bases and J by 10 bases, and 23 bases separated the two germline ends. The germline CDR1 and CDR2 sequences are SGHDT and YYEEEE. CDR3 sequence reads: CASSVPGPGPGGQYF. CDR3 nucleotides: TGTGCCAGCAGCGTACCGGGACCTGGACCCGGTGGCCAGTACTTC.

This clonotype was recorded a few times. The chain carries TRBV10-3 and TRBJ1-2, with unresolved D. The germline CDR1 and CDR2 sequences are ENHRY and SYGVKD. Trimming took 8 bases from V and 7 from J, leaving 11 bases between them. The CDR3 consists of 11 residues. DNA of the CDR3: TGTGCCATCCAGGTGTTCAGTGGCTACACCTTC. It yields the protein CAIQVFSGYTF.

Many counts were recorded for this clonotype. The rearrangement links TRBV16 to TRBJ2-5; D not certain. Trimming cost V 0 bases and J 5 bases, with 10 bases left between them. Germline CDR1 reads KGHSY; CDR2 reads FQNENV. This CDR3 has 14 residues. CDR3 amino acids: CASSQSYGRETQYF. As DNA, the CDR3 is TGTGCCAGCAGCCAATCTTACGGTCGGGAGACCCAGTACTTC.

This clonotype was counted a few times. V usage is TRBV28 and J usage is TRBJ2-2; 10 nucleotides line up with TRBD2. The CDR3 is 17 amino acids. After removal of 2 bases from V and 4 bases from J, the junction contained 7 bases not matched to a gene. The V gene's germline CDR1 is MDHEN and CDR2 SYDVKM. CDR3 sequence reads: CASSLRQGLAVTGELFF. The DNA for the CDR3 is TGTGCCAGCAGTTTACGGCAAGGACTAGCGGTCACCGGGGAGCTGTTTTTT.

As concerns this clonotype: A read error may be the cause here, since a much bigger clone is one base away. Because the CDR3 is missing its conserved closing phenylalanine or tryptophan, this is likely a read error. CDR3 amino acids: CASSPTLRGEQYL. In DNA, the CDR3 is TGTGCCAGCAGTCCCACCCTCAGGGGCGAGCAGTACCTC. The chain has TRBV27 and TRBJ2-7, with D perhaps TRBD1 (6 bases). Germline CDR1 MNHEY, CDR2 SMNVEV (reference sequence). This CDR3 is built from 13 residues. V dropped 5 bases and J dropped 6 bases, with 14 bases sitting between them.